This is a list of T cell receptor beta chains from one sample in a study of T cell repertoires in cytomegalovirus infection. Which antigens these TCRs recognize remains unknown. TCRdb re-called the reads with MiXCR, one entry per CDR3 protein. The sample yields more than 90,000 distinct CDR3 sequences, roughly a tenth seen once. The specimen was PBMCs, sequenced either directly or after in vitro stimulation (not recorded which). These receptors originate from a human donor in good health (CMV status not recorded). Some clones in this sample may be carry-over from other donors' samples. CDR3s include the opening cysteine and the closing phenylalanine or tryptophan. A D gene is named only where the DNA matches it firmly. Part of the rows lack a size; the others show once, few, many or a class for expanded clones.

J gene,clone size,CDR3 length,D gene,V gene,CDR3 protein,CDR3 DNA
TRBJ2-3,many,15,TRBD2,TRBV7-2,CASSRSSGSTDTQYF,TGTGCCAGCAGCCGTTCTAGCGGGAGCACAGATACGCAGTATTTT
TRBJ2-1,many,18,TRBD2,TRBV12-3/TRBV12-4,CASRHWTGSGRGNYEQFF,TGTGCCAGCAGACATTGGACGGGAAGCGGGAGGGGGAATTATGAGCAGTTCTTC
TRBJ2-2,many,13,-,TRBV10-3,CAITGLGTGELFF,TGTGCCATCACAGGGCTCGGGACCGGGGAGCTGTTTTTT
TRBJ1-1,many,13,-,TRBV12-3/TRBV12-4,CASTRGEQDGAFF,TGTGCCAGCACCAGAGGGGAACAGGACGGGGCTTTCTTT
TRBJ2-5,-,14,-,TRBV2,CASRGGLGRETQYF,TGTGCCAGCAGGGGGGGTCTCGGTCGGGAGACCCAGTACTTC
TRBJ2-4,many,13,TRBD2,TRBV7-2,CASKPAAGDIQYF,TGTGCCAGCAAGCCAGCAGCGGGAGACATTCAGTACTTC
TRBJ1-4,-,16,-,TRBV29-1,CSVPSDTGTTNEKLFF,TGCAGCGTCCCGTCAGATACAGGGACAACTAATGAAAAACTGTTTTTT
TRBJ2-5,few,14,TRBD2,TRBV28,CASSLSGGGETQYF,TGTGCCAGCAGTTTAAGCGGGGGAGGAGAGACCCAGTACTTC
TRBJ2-7,many,15,-,TRBV5-4,CASSPGSGAYYEQYF,TGTGCCAGCAGCCCTGGATCAGGGGCCTACTACGAGCAGTACTTC
TRBJ2-1,many,16,-,TRBV4-3,CASSQAPSRGHGEQFF,TGCGCCAGCAGCCAAGCCCCGTCCCGGGGGCACGGTGAGCAGTTCTTC
TRBJ2-7,-,16,TRBD2,TRBV7-6,CASSLRTSGKTYEQYF,TGTGCCAGCAGCTTACGGACTAGCGGGAAGACCTACGAGCAGTACTTC
TRBJ2-7,many,14,-,TRBV28,CASSFLQGAYEQYF,TGTGCCAGCAGTTTTTTACAGGGCGCCTACGAGCAGTACTTC
TRBJ2-1,many,18,TRBD2,TRBV5-4,CASSSGTSGTSSYNEQFF,TGTGCCAGCAGCTCCGGGACTAGCGGGACCAGCTCCTACAATGAGCAGTTCTTC
TRBJ1-1,few,15,-,TRBV15,CATSREGGMNTEAFF,TGTGCCACCAGCAGAGAAGGGGGAATGAACACTGAAGCTTTCTTT
TRBJ1-1,many,16,TRBD1,TRBV4-1,CASSRPVTGVDTEAFF,TGCGCCAGCAGCCGACCCGTGACAGGGGTGGACACTGAAGCTTTCTTT
TRBJ2-3,many,14,-,TRBV7-2,CASSSGFSTDTQYF,TGTGCCAGCAGCTCTGGGTTTTCCACAGATACGCAGTATTTT
TRBJ2-1,many,19,TRBD2,TRBV6-1,CASRPGTSGSKGSYNEQFF,TGTGCCAGCAGACCCGGGACTAGCGGGAGTAAAGGGTCCTACAATGAGCAGTTCTTC
TRBJ2-3,few,17,TRBD2,TRBV6-5,CASSYSGLARGTDTQYF,TGTGCCAGCAGTTACTCGGGACTAGCGCGCGGCACAGATACGCAGTATTTT
TRBJ2-3,few,13,-,TRBV6-2/TRBV6-3,CASSKRATDTQYF,TGTGCCAGCAGCAAGCGGGCCACAGATACGCAGTATTTT
TRBJ1-1,many,14,TRBD1,TRBV6-6,CASSYGTGVTEAFF,TGTGCCAGCAGTTACGGGACAGGGGTCACTGAAGCTTTCTTT
TRBJ2-7,few,16,TRBD1,TRBV12-3/TRBV12-4,CASSLAIGTGGYEQYF,TGTGCCAGCAGTTTAGCAATCGGGACAGGGGGCTACGAGCAGTACTTC
TRBJ2-2,many,16,-,TRBV12-3/TRBV12-4,CASSFPPVLAPGELFF,TGTGCCAGCAGTTTCCCCCCCGTCCTAGCGCCCGGGGAGCTGTTTTTT
TRBJ1-6,few,15,-,TRBV5-4,CASSFGLKANSPLHF,TGTGCCAGCAGTTTTGGGTTGAAGGCTAATTCACCCCTCCACTTT
TRBJ2-1,many,15,-,TRBV6-1,CASTGSVLSYNEQFF,TGTGCCAGCACGGGGTCAGTCCTCTCCTACAATGAGCAGTTCTTC
TRBJ1-1,-,17,TRBD1,TRBV2,CATISGQGARMNTEAFF,TGTGCCACCATTTCGGGACAGGGGGCGCGAATGAACACTGAAGCTTTCTTT
TRBJ2-2,many,16,-,TRBV5-5,CASSLLGHANTGELFF,TGTGCCAGCAGCTTGTTGGGACATGCGAACACCGGGGAGCTGTTTTTT
TRBJ2-1,many,15,-,TRBV23-1,CASSQVSVGDNEQFF,TGCGCCAGCAGTCAAGTTAGCGTTGGGGACAATGAGCAGTTCTTC
TRBJ2-3,-,11,-,TRBV2,CASVPTVTQYF,TGTGCCAGCGTCCCAACGGTTACGCAGTATTTT
TRBJ2-7,-,17,-,TRBV11-2,CASSLRRGKLSVHEQYF,TGTGCCAGCAGCTTACGCCGGGGAAAACTGTCCGTCCACGAGCAGTACTTC
TRBJ2-7,-,12,-,TRBV2,CASKAETYEQYF,TGTGCCAGCAAGGCAGAGACCTACGAGCAGTACTTC
TRBJ2-1,-,16,-,TRBV10-2,CASSDGPGTRNNEQFF,TGCGCCAGCAGTGATGGGCCCGGGACCAGGAACAATGAGCAGTTCTTC
TRBJ1-6,-,16,TRBD1,TRBV18,CASSPRQGNYNSPLHF,TGTGCCAGCTCACCACGACAGGGAAACTATAATTCACCCCTCCACTTT
TRBJ2-7,many,14,-,TRBV12-3/TRBV12-4,CASRPGALSYEQYF,TGTGCCAGCAGGCCGGGGGCCCTTTCCTACGAGCAGTACTTC
TRBJ1-2,few,14,-,TRBV20-1,CSASINGLNYGYTF,TGCAGTGCTAGTATAAATGGGCTTAACTATGGCTACACCTTC
TRBJ1-2,-,13,-,TRBV28,CASSFGPNYGYTF,TGTGCCAGCAGTTTTGGGCCTAACTATGGCTACACCTTC
TRBJ2-7,-,15,-,TRBV19,CASSISRDKTYEQYF,TGTGCCAGTAGTATCTCACGGGACAAGACCTACGAGCAGTACTTC
TRBJ1-2,many,14,-,TRBV24-1,CATSGGQYNYGYTF,TGTGCCACCAGTGGTGGACAGTATAACTATGGCTACACCTTC
TRBJ2-3,many,15,-,TRBV7-2,CASSLAGPSTDTQYF,TGTGCCAGCAGCTTAGCGGGACCTAGCACAGATACGCAGTATTTT
TRBJ2-4,many,13,-,TRBV7-6,CASGRADKNIQYF,TGTGCCAGCGGGCGGGCGGATAAAAACATTCAGTACTTC
TRBJ2-5,many,15,-,TRBV19,CASSSTRGGEETQYF,TGTGCCAGTAGTTCGACAAGGGGGGGAGAAGAGACCCAGTACTTC
TRBJ2-7,many,14,TRBD2,TRBV6-1,CASSELAGGYEQYF,TGTGCCAGCAGTGAACTAGCGGGAGGCTACGAGCAGTACTTC